This is a list of T cell receptor beta chains from one sample in a study of blood T cell repertoires in COVID-19. TCRdb keeps only in-frame clones here, not all; method: immunoSEQ multiplex PCR. The sample carries 160,000 or so clones, about four fifths recorded once. Sequenced: PBMCs or T cells enriched from blood (not recorded which). The source is a man in his 60s who had recovered from COVID-19. The CDR3 runs from the conserved cysteine through the conserved F or W. Fields, in order: V gene, D gene, J gene, clone size, CDR3 DNA, CDR3 protein. The D gene is left open where the match is weak. Expanded clones get a size class; other rows say once, few or many, or leave the size out.

TRBV27	TRBD1	TRBJ1-1	-	TGTGCCAGCAGCCTATCAACAGGGGTTACTGAAGCTTTCTTT	CASSLSTGVTEAFF
TRBV5-8	-	TRBJ1-2	-	TGTGCCAGCAGCCCACAGGGCCCAGGACGTAACTATGGCTACACCTTC	CASSPQGPGRNYGYTF
TRBV5-6	TRBD1	TRBJ1-6	once	TGTGCCAGCAGCTTGGGGGACAGATTATCACCCCTCCACTTT	CASSLGDRLSPLHF
TRBV3-1/TRBV3-2	-	TRBJ2-2	-	TGTGCCAGCAGCCTTTGGGACACGGGGACCGGGGAGCTGTTTTTT	CASSLWDTGTGELFF
TRBV28	-	TRBJ1-1	-	TGTGCCAGCTTCCAAACGGACACTGAAGCTTTCTTT	CASFQTDTEAFF
TRBV18	TRBD1	TRBJ2-7	-	TGTGCCAGCTCACCCCTCGGGACAGATACCTACGAGCAGTACTTC	CASSPLGTDTYEQYF
TRBV7-8	-	TRBJ1-1	-	TGTGCCAGCAGCCCCTACGGGAGGGTTGGAACTGAAGCTTTCTTT	CASSPYGRVGTEAFF
TRBV29-1	TRBD1	TRBJ2-3	once	TGCAGCGTTGAAGACCTTGCGGACAGGGGCGTTGGAGATACGCAGTATTTT	CSVEDLADRGVGDTQYF
TRBV6-1	TRBD1	TRBJ1-2	once	TGTGCCAGCAGTGAAGCGTACAGGGGAGGCTATGGCTACACCTTC	CASSEAYRGGYGYTF
TRBV30	TRBD1	TRBJ1-6	-	TGTGCCTGGAGTGCCGGGACAGATAAGGATTCACCCCTCCACTTT	CAWSAGTDKDSPLHF
TRBV5-6	-	TRBJ2-1	once	TGTGCCAGCAGCTTTCGGACCGCGGGCTACAATGAGCAGTTCTTC	CASSFRTAGYNEQFF
TRBV2	-	TRBJ2-3	few	TGTGCCAGCAGTGAATATGCTGGCAACTTCGGGTCGCAGTATTTT	CASSEYAGNFGSQYF
TRBV11-3	TRBD2	TRBJ2-3	-	TGTGCCAGCAGCCAAGGGACTAGCGGGATGACAGATACGCAGTATTTT	CASSQGTSGMTDTQYF
TRBV5-5	-	TRBJ2-7	-	TGTGCCAGCGGATACGGCGGGGCAGGGCAAACCTACGAGCAGTACTTC	CASGYGGAGQTYEQYF
TRBV7-9	TRBD1	TRBJ1-1	once	TGTGCCAGCAGCTTAGCGGTGAGGAGAGACAGGGTACATGAAGCTTTCTTT	CASSLAVRRDRVHEAFF
TRBV4-2	TRBD1	TRBJ2-5	-	TGTGCCAGCAGCACGTGGACAGGTAACCAAGAGACCCAGTACTTC	CASSTWTGNQETQYF
TRBV25-1	-	TRBJ2-7	-	TGTGCCGTGAGGGGGGGGCCCTACGAGCAGTACTTC	CAVRGGPYEQYF
TRBV4-1	TRBD1	TRBJ2-2	-	TGCGCCAGCAGCCAAGTTCCCGGACAGGGGGCCGACACCGGGGAGCTGTTTTTT	CASSQVPGQGADTGELFF
TRBV30	-	TRBJ1-6	-	TGTGCCTGGAGTGGCCGAGACAGACTTCCCCTCCACTTT	CAWSGRDRLPLHF
TRBV3-1/TRBV3-2	TRBD1	TRBJ1-1	-	TGTGCCAGCAGCCACAGGGGGAAGGCTGAAGCTTTCTTT	CASSHRGKAEAFF
TRBV5-1	-	TRBJ1-2	once	TGCGCCAGCAGCCCCACCCTGGAACGGACAGCCTATGGCTACACCTTC	CASSPTLERTAYGYTF
TRBV18	TRBD1	TRBJ1-2	-	TGTGCCAGCTCACCAGTGAGGGACAGGGAGGGCTACACCTTC	CASSPVRDREGYTF
TRBV7-2	-	TRBJ1-2	few	TGTGCCAGCAGCCCTAGGGGTGACGAGTACTATGGCTACACCTTC	CASSPRGDEYYGYTF
TRBV28	-	TRBJ1-6	-	TGTGCCAGCAGTCCTCCCGTGGGGGCGGCTGATTCACCCCTCCACTTT	CASSPPVGAADSPLHF
TRBV10-3	-	TRBJ2-3	-	TGTGCCATCAGCCCCGGGTGGGCTGGGACAACCACAGATACGCAGTATTTT	CAISPGWAGTTTDTQYF
TRBV4-1	-	TRBJ1-4	-	TGCGCCAGCAGCCAAGAGGGGAGGCCCGGTGAAAAACTGTTTTTT	CASSQEGRPGEKLFF
TRBV5-3	-	TRBJ2-3	-	TGTGCCAGAAGCCCCACCGGGACATTCACAGATACGCAGTATTTT	CARSPTGTFTDTQYF
TRBV28	-	TRBJ2-1	-	TGTGCCAGCAGTTTAGGGGGGACGTCCTACAATGAGCAGTTCTTC	CASSLGGTSYNEQFF
TRBV3-1/TRBV3-2	-	TRBJ1-6	once	TGTGCCAGCAGCCAAGTCCTGAATTCACCCCTCCACTTT	CASSQVLNSPLHF
TRBV7-2	TRBD1	TRBJ1-1	once	TGTGCCAGCAGCATCACAGGGGGCACTGAAGCTTTCTTT	CASSITGGTEAFF
TRBV6-5	-	TRBJ1-1	-	TGTGCCAGCAGTCAGGGTAACACTGAAGCTTTCTTT	CASSQGNTEAFF
TRBV27	-	TRBJ1-5	-	TGTGCCAGCAGTGACGGTGGCGGAGACAATCAGCCCCAGCATTTT	CASSDGGGDNQPQHF
TRBV9	-	TRBJ2-7	-	TGTGCCAGCAGCATACGGGACTCCTACGAGCAGTACTTC	CASSIRDSYEQYF
TRBV14	-	TRBJ1-6	-	TGTGCCAGCAGCCCTGGATTACAGGGAGTGCCCCTCCACTTT	CASSPGLQGVPLHF
TRBV30	-	TRBJ1-3	-	TGTGCCTGGAGTGTCCATGCAGGGGTATTCGGAAACACCATATATTTT	CAWSVHAGVFGNTIYF
TRBV6-5	-	TRBJ2-2	-	TGTGCCAGCAGTACACGGACACCAAACACCGGGGAGCTGTTTTTT	CASSTRTPNTGELFF
TRBV6-5	-	TRBJ2-1	-	TGTGCCAGCAGTTATTTTGGGGGGAGCTCCTACAATGAGCAGTTCTTC	CASSYFGGSSYNEQFF
TRBV5-1	TRBD2	TRBJ2-5	-	TGCGCCAGCAGCAAAGGGACTAGCGGGAGAGAAGAGACCCAGTACTTC	CASSKGTSGREETQYF
TRBV4-2	-	TRBJ1-2	-	TGTGCCAGCAGCCAAGTGGCAGGGCGGAACAACTATGGCTACACCTTC	CASSQVAGRNNYGYTF
TRBV5-6	-	TRBJ2-5	-	TGTGCCAGCAGCAACTCCTGGGCCTGGGAGACCCAGTACTTC	CASSNSWAWETQYF
TRBV28	TRBD1	TRBJ1-4	-	TGTGCCAGCACCAGTATCCTAACAGGGGCTGATAATGAAAAACTGTTTTTT	CASTSILTGADNEKLFF
TRBV19	-	TRBJ2-2	few	TGTGCCAGTAGCGTGAGGGTAAATACCGGGGAGCTGTTTTTT	CASSVRVNTGELFF
TRBV28	TRBD1	TRBJ2-1	-	TGTGCCAGCAGCCCGCACAGGGGCCTGGCCAATGAGCAGTTCTTC	CASSPHRGLANEQFF
TRBV5-1	-	TRBJ2-2	-	TGCGCCAGCAGCTTGGTCGGGGGGAACACCGGGGAGCTGTTTTTT	CASSLVGGNTGELFF
TRBV27	-	TRBJ2-7	-	TGTGCCAGCAGTTTAAAGGCGACAGTGGGGGGCGAGCAGTACTTC	CASSLKATVGGEQYF
TRBV27	-	TRBJ1-1	-	TGTGCCAGCAGGACCCTCCTCAGGGGACTGAACACTGAAGCTTTCTTT	CASRTLLRGLNTEAFF
TRBV2	-	TRBJ2-1	-	TGTGCCAGCAATGCTGGGGCAGGGAGGTATGAGCAGTTCTTC	CASNAGAGRYEQFF
TRBV10-3	TRBD2	TRBJ2-5	-	TGTGCCATAGGAGCGGGAGGGCCGGGTGAGACCCAGTACTTC	CAIGAGGPGETQYF
TRBV6-5	-	TRBJ2-7	few	TGTGCCAGCAGTCAGGGCCAGGGGATCTACGAGCAGTACTTC	CASSQGQGIYEQYF
TRBV28	-	TRBJ2-7	few	TGTGCCAGCAGTTCCTTGAGGTCCCTCTACGAGCAGTACTTC	CASSSLRSLYEQYF
TRBV5-1	TRBD1	TRBJ2-5	-	TGCGCCAGCAGCATCCGGGACAGCCAAGAGACCCAGTACTTC	CASSIRDSQETQYF
TRBV6-5	-	TRBJ1-4	-	TGTGCCAGCAGTTCAGGGGTGGGGGAAAAACTGTTTTTT	CASSSGVGEKLFF
TRBV27	-	TRBJ2-2	-	TGTGCCAGCAGCCGTACAGGTGGAAGCGGGGAGCTGTTTTTT	CASSRTGGSGELFF
TRBV3-1/TRBV3-2	-	TRBJ2-7	-	-	CASSPSSGRGLYF
TRBV11-1	TRBD2	TRBJ2-7	-	TGTGCCAGCCAACAAGGCGGGGGAAACTCCTACGAGCAGTACTTC	CASQQGGGNSYEQYF
TRBV5-8	-	TRBJ2-3	-	TGTGCCAGCAGCTTTCATTTGGGGGCAGGAGGCACAGATACGCAGTATTTT	CASSFHLGAGGTDTQYF